This T cell receptor beta chain was found in a study of PD-1 and CTLA-4 blockade in melanoma. Clones were sequenced by immunoSEQ multiplex PCR, and TCRdb holds only the in-frame ones, with some missing. The repertoire consists of 15,000 to 20,000 clones, with roughly 73% occurring once and the leading ten covering approximately 15%. Germline V gene data show CDR1 as SGHVS and CDR2 as FNYEAQ. The CDR3 is 14 amino acids. Trimming shortened V by 0 bases and J by 7 bases, and 10 bases separated the two germline ends. This sample comprised CD8+ T cells from peripheral blood, obtained before anti-PD-1 treatment. V and J are TRBV7-6 and TRBJ1-5; a possible D gene is TRBD1 (6 bases). This TCR derives from a human donor with melanoma. The CDR3 sequence is CASSLAGDTQPQHF. As DNA, the CDR3 is TGTGCCAGCAGCTTAGCGGGGGACACCCAGCCCCAGCATTTT.